This T cell receptor beta chain was sequenced in a study of blood T cells in healthy people across ages. General study results and limits: More naive CD4+ cells and higher diversity were found in long-lived than in aged donors. Among T cells, TCR beta diversity per million cells dropped roughly linearly as age rose.

The CDR3 length is 11 residues. V lost 5 bases, J lost 11 bases, and 12 bases lay in between. CDR1 and CDR2 from the germline V gene are MNHNS and SASEGT. A second roughly 6 to 12 cycle PCR used barcoded and J-beta primers. Each CDR3 protein is one row after TCRdb ran MiXCR on the 5' RACE reads. The table has about 640,000 distinct CDR3 sequences, approximately 30% seen once; the top ten hold roughly 14%. There are a few counts of this clonotype. Its antigen is currently unknown. The sample consisted of blood. This receptor was taken from a woman of 80 years or more in good health. The V call is TRBV6-1, the J call TRBJ1-1, with no clear D. The CDR3 here is CASSPTVNAFF. The CDR3 DNA is TGTGCCAGCAGTCCGACGGTGAATGCTTTCTTT.